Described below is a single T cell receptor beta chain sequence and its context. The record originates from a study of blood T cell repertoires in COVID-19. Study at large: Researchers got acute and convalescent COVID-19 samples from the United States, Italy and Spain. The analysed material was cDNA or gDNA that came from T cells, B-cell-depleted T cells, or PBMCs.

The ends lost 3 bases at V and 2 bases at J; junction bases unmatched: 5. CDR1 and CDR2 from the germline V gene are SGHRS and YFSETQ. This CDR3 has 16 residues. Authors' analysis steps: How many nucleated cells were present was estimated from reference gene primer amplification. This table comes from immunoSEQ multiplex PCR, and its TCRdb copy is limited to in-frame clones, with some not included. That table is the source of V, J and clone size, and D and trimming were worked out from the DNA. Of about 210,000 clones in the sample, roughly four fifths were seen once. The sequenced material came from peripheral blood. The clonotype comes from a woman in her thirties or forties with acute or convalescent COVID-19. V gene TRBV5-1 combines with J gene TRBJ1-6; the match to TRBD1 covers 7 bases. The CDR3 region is CASSSSTGTYNSPLHF. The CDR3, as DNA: TGCGCCAGCAGCTCTTCGACAGGGACCTATAATTCACCCCTCCACTTT.